These 11 T cell receptor beta chains came from one sample sequenced in a study of blood T cell repertoires in COVID-19. Assay: immunoSEQ multiplex PCR; the TCRdb copy retains only in-frame clones and omits some. Of about 280,000 clones in the sample, roughly 91% are singletons; the top ten hold 2% to 2.5%. The sequenced material came from PBMCs or T cells enriched from blood (not recorded which). The receptors were sampled from a woman aged 55 to 70 in a cohort exposed to, infected with or recovered from COVID-19 (not recorded which).

The rearrangement joins TRBV30 to TRBJ2-7; TRBD2 might be the D (6 bases). With 3 bases removed from V and 6 bases from J, the gap between germline ends came to 15 bases. The CDR3 covers 13 residues. Germline CDR1 is GTSNPN and CDR2 is SVGIG (reference sequence). The CDR3 protein is CAWRLAVSREQYF. The CDR3 bases are TGTGCCTGGAGACTAGCAGTCAGTCGCGAGCAGTACTTC.

This chain joins TRBV5-4 and TRBJ2-5, with 9 nucleotides matching TRBD1. Per the germline V gene, CDR1 is SGHNT and CDR2 is YYREEE (reference sequence). CDR3 length equals 17 residues. V gave up 1 base and J gave up 4 bases; unmatched junction bases: 11. The CDR3: CASSLLSRDRVTETQYF. The CDR3 coding sequence is TGTGCCAGCAGCTTGCTTTCTCGGGACAGGGTTACAGAGACCCAGTACTTC.

This chain uses TRBV13 with TRBJ2-3; D possibly corresponds to TRBD1 (5 bases). V lost 7 bases to trimming and J lost 2 bases, with 13 bases between them. The CDR3 consists of 14 residues. The germline CDR1 and CDR2 sequences are PRHDT and FYEKMQ (reference sequence). The CDR3 DNA reads TGTGCCAGCAAAGGGGTTGGGATCACAGATACGCAGTATTTT. Its protein is CASKGVGITDTQYF.

This rearrangement joins TRBV29-1 to TRBJ1-2; the match to TRBD1 covers 8 bases. After removal of 5 bases from V and 5 bases from J, the junction contained 7 bases not matched to a gene. There are 13 residues in the CDR3. Germline-derived CDR1 and CDR2 are SQVTM and ANQGSEA. The CDR3 loop reads CSVKPTGAYGYTF. The CDR3 region has the DNA TGCAGCGTTAAACCGACAGGGGCGTATGGCTACACCTTC.

The V call is TRBV4-3, the J call TRBJ2-3; D gene uncertain. V was clipped by 0 bases and J by 0 bases, with 13 bases between them. From germline, CDR1 is LGHNA and CDR2 YSLEER. The CDR3 totals 17 residues. This CDR3 reads CASSQDFQRFSTDTQYF. The CDR3 DNA reads TGCGCCAGCAGCCAAGACTTCCAGCGCTTTAGCACAGATACGCAGTATTTT.

The genes are TRBV5-6 and TRBJ1-2; D not resolved. Germline V lookup: CDR1 SGHDT, CDR2 YYEEEE. V lost 5 bases and J lost 0, with 11 bases in between. The CDR3 loop spans 14 amino acids. The CDR3 region has the DNA TGTGCCAGCAGATACAGCAGCACTAACTATGGCTACACCTTC. Translating gives CASRYSSTNYGYTF.

The chain combines TRBV28 with TRBJ2-7, with D hard to call. V was clipped by 5 bases and J by 1 base, with 12 bases between them. The CDR3 consists of 14 residues. In germline, CDR1 is MDHEN, CDR2 SYDVKM. The CDR3 reads CASSIYPRSYEQYF. The CDR3 nucleotides read TGTGCCAGCAGTATCTATCCCCGGTCCTACGAGCAGTACTTC.

The chain joins TRBV11-2 to TRBJ1-1, with D maybe TRBD1 (6 bases). The CDR3 totals 17 residues. Germline values: CDR1 SGHAT, CDR2 FQNNGV. V lost 0 bases and J lost 0, with 14 bases in between. The CDR3 DNA is TGTGCCAGCAGCTTAGAGGGCAGGGGACGAATGAACACTGAAGCTTTCTTT. This sequence encodes CASSLEGRGRMNTEAFF. The variable domain in full, with the rest retrieved from reference TRBV11-2 and TRBJ1-1, is EAGVAQSPRYKIIEKRQSVAFWCNPISGHATLYWYQQILGQGPKLLIQFQNNGVVDDSQLPKDRFSAERLKGVDSTLKIQPAKLEDSAVYLCASSLEGRGRMNTEAFFGQGTRLTVV.

The chain is built from TRBV3-1 (or the pseudogene TRBV3-2) and TRBJ1-4; D is possibly TRBD1 (5 bases). In germline, CDR1 is LGHDT, CDR2 YNNKEL (reference sequence). The V gene lost 1 base and the J gene lost 13 bases, with 16 bases spanning the gap. CDR3 length: 14 residues. The CDR3 sequence: CASSQVRQGSILFF. CDR3 nucleotide sequence: TGTGCCAGCAGCCAAGTGAGGCAGGGCTCTATACTGTTTTTT.

The chain recombines TRBV28 with TRBJ1-2; D is unresolved. CDR1 is MDHEN and CDR2 is SYDVKM in the germline V gene. The length of the CDR3 is 17 residues. V was shortened by 7 bases and J by 7 bases, with 28 bases between the two germline ends. The CDR3 spells CASNSPQLRRLASGYTF. In nucleotides, the CDR3 is TGTGCCAGCAATTCCCCCCAGCTCAGGAGATTAGCGAGTGGCTACACCTTC.

The V and J genes are TRBV5-8 and TRBJ2-7, with D possibly being TRBD1 (6 bases). The CDR3 runs to 17 residues. Germline V gives CDR1 SGHTS, CDR2 YDEGEE. V was trimmed by 5 bases and J by 3 bases, leaving 24 bases between them. CDR3 bases: TGTGCCAGCAGGCCTCGACAGGACTGGTGGAGTATCTACGAGCAGTACTTC. This encodes CASRPRQDWWSIYEQYF. The full variable domain, rest sourced from reference TRBV5-8 and TRBJ2-7, is EAGVTQSPTHLIKTRGQQATLRCSPISGHTSVYWYQQALGLGLQFLLWYDEGEERNRGNFPPRFSGRQFPNYSSELNVNALELEDSALYLCASRPRQDWWSIYEQYFGPGTRLTVT.